These 21 T cell receptor beta chains originate from one sample sequenced in a study of blood T cell repertoires in COVID-19. Generated by immunoSEQ multiplex PCR, the TCRdb table keeps only in-frame clones and is missing some. The repertoire holds a few hundred thousand clones, with roughly 90% as singletons. The sample taken for sequencing was peripheral blood. Receptor source: a man between 18 and 29 years old who had recovered from COVID-19.

As DNA, the CDR3 is TGTGCCAGCAGACGACAGGGCTCGAACACCGGGGAGCTGTTTTTT. Protein product: CASRRQGSNTGELFF. The chain combines TRBV6-5 with TRBJ2-2; 7 nucleotides agree with TRBD1. The V and J ends lost 6 bases and 0 bases, in that order; junction bases with no gene match: 4. Germline CDR1 reads MNHEY; CDR2 reads SVGAGI. The CDR3 is made up of 15 amino acids.

This chain links TRBV18 with TRBJ2-2; 11 bases line up with TRBD1. V was pared by 6 bases and J by 3 bases, with 12 bases of the junction left unmatched. The CDR3 loop spans 18 amino acids. CDR1 KGHSH and CDR2 LQKENI come from the germline V gene. CDR3 loop: CASSRGQGAVWDTGELFF. The DNA of the CDR3 is TGTGCCAGCTCGCGCGGACAGGGGGCCGTTTGGGACACCGGGGAGCTGTTTTTT.

The chain combines TRBV29-1 with TRBJ2-1, with a weak D call TRBD2 (7 bases). The CDR3 runs 14 residues. Trimming took off 6 bases at V and 5 bases at J, with 17 bases between the two ends. Germline CDR1 and CDR2: SQVTM and ANQGSEA. CDR3: CSVAGAGAHNEQFF. CDR3 DNA sequence: TGCAGCGTCGCGGGGGCAGGGGCCCACAATGAGCAGTTCTTC.

This clone came up once. The chain carries TRBV13 and TRBJ2-1; 8 bases line up with TRBD2. Germline CDR1 PRHDT, CDR2 FYEKMQ (reference sequence). The CDR3 runs 15 residues. The J segment lost 4 bases and the V segment lost 0 bases, leaving 2 bases of the junction unmatched. The CDR3 nucleotides read TGTGCCAGCAGCTTAGGTACTAGCGGATACAATGAGCAGTTCTTC. It codes for CASSLGTSGYNEQFF.

The rearrangement uses TRBV5-1 and TRBJ2-3; 8 bases agree with TRBD2. V lost 3 bases and J lost 1; bases outside the gene matches: 13. The CDR3 loop spans 18 amino acids. CDR1 is SGHRS, CDR2 YFSETQ, per germline. The CDR3 DNA sequence: TGCGCCAGCAGCTCCGTGACTAGCGTTGATGGGGGCACAGATACGCAGTATTTT. Its protein product is CASSSVTSVDGGTDTQYF. Drawing the rest from reference TRBV5-1 and TRBJ2-3, the complete variable domain is KAGVTQTPRYLIKTRGQQVTLSCSPISGHRSVSWYQQTPGQGLQFLFEYFSETQRNKGNFPGRFSGRQFSNSRSEMNVSTLELGDSALYLCASSSVTSVDGGTDTQYFGPGTRLTVL.

The CDR3 is CASSLSLAGVVQFF. The DNA for the CDR3 is TGTGCCAGCAGCTTAAGTCTAGCGGGAGTTGTGCAGTTCTTC. The V call is TRBV5-4, the J call TRBJ2-1; 10 bases agree with TRBD2. This CDR3 has 14 residues. The junction had 8 bases not matched to a gene; V was cut back by 2 bases and J by 12 bases. Germline V gives CDR1 SGHNT, CDR2 YYREEE (reference sequence).

The chain carries TRBV25-1 and TRBJ1-1, with D possibly matching TRBD1 (5 bases). The CDR3 totals 12 residues. CDR1 is MGHDK, CDR2 SYGVNS, per germline. V lost 9 bases and J 10 bases, leaving 18 bases between the germline ends. CDR3 sequence: CASHSWGGLAFF. The CDR3 DNA reads TGTGCCAGTCATTCTTGGGGGGGATTAGCTTTCTTT.

In this sample, this clone turned up once. This rearrangement joins TRBV5-5 to TRBJ2-7; 10 bases are a match to TRBD1. The germline V gene encodes CDR1 SGHKS and CDR2 YYEKEE (reference sequence). V lost 4 bases, J lost 2 bases, and 6 bases stayed unmatched. The CDR3 has 15 residues. CDR3 residues: CASSPTGGGPYEQYF. The DNA of the CDR3 is TGTGCCAGCAGCCCGACAGGGGGCGGCCCCTACGAGCAGTACTTC.

The chain recombines TRBV2 with TRBJ1-5; 9 nucleotides line up with TRBD1. V gave up 5 bases and J gave up 5 bases; unmatched junction bases: 1. The CDR3 contains 13 residues. The germline V gene has CDR1 SNHLY and CDR2 FYNNEI. CDR3 DNA sequence: TGTGCCAGCAGTCGGGACAGGGATCAGCCCCAGCATTTT. Its protein product is CASSRDRDQPQHF.

This sequence joins TRBV6-6 and TRBJ1-5, with a weak D call TRBD1 (6 bases). The CDR3 is made up of 13 amino acids. Germline CDR1 reads MNHNY; CDR2 reads SVGAGI (reference sequence). The V end was cut by 10 bases, the J end by 3 bases, with 13 bases between. This chain's CDR3 is CATLRDINQPQHF. The CDR3 DNA follows: TGTGCCACCCTCCGGGACATCAATCAGCCCCAGCATTTT.

On this clone: Other DNA sequences within the sample encode an identical CDR3. The chain recombines TRBV4-3 with TRBJ1-5, with no clear D. The CDR3 is made up of 14 amino acids. V gave up 0 bases and J gave up 0 bases, with 3 bases separating them. CDR1 is LGHNA and CDR2 is YSLEER in the germline V gene. The CDR3 coding sequence is TGCGCCAGCAGCCAAGAATATAGCAATCAGCCCCAGCATTTT. Translation: CASSQEYSNQPQHF.

The DNA for the CDR3 is TGTGCCACCAGTGATTCCCAGGGCCGCTCCTACAATGAGCAGTTCTTC. Protein sequence: CATSDSQGRSYNEQFF. This chain uses TRBV24-1 with TRBJ2-1; weak D call: TRBD1 (5 bases). V shed 2 bases and J shed 0 bases, with 10 bases lying between them. Germline assignment: CDR1 KGHDR and CDR2 SFDVKD. This CDR3 is built from 16 residues.

On this clone itself: This sample also contains other DNA sequences that code for the same CDR3. The rearrangement joins TRBV9 to TRBJ2-7; D remains unclear. The V gene lost 3 bases and the J gene lost 0 bases, with 7 bases spanning the gap. The CDR3 length is 13 residues. Germline CDR1 is SGDLS and CDR2 is YYNGEE. As DNA, the CDR3 is TGTGCCAGCAGCGGAGGCATCTCCTACGAGCAGTACTTC. Its translation: CASSGGISYEQYF.

The gene calls are TRBV10-3 and TRBJ1-4; D is uncertain. Germline CDR1 is ENHRY and CDR2 is SYGVKD. The CDR3 is 14 residues long. The germline V and J ends were trimmed by 3 bases and 0 bases, with 5 bases remaining between them. Here the CDR3 reads CAISDSTTNEKLFF. CDR3 coding DNA: TGTGCCATCAGTGACAGTACAACTAATGAAAAACTGTTTTTT.

The V gene is TRBV3-1 (or the pseudogene TRBV3-2), the J gene TRBJ2-4, with TRBD2 identical over 12 bases. Losses at the gene ends were 4 bases for V and 3 bases for J; bases not matched to a gene: 7. CDR3 length: 17 amino acids. In germline, CDR1 is LGHDT, CDR2 YNNKEL (reference sequence). CDR3 sequence: CASSPRLAGDVKNIQYF. In nucleotides, the CDR3 is TGTGCCAGCAGCCCGAGACTAGCGGGAGACGTCAAAAACATTCAGTACTTC.

The CDR3 sequence is CASSPQTAANYGYTF. In DNA, the CDR3 is TGTGCCAGCAGCCCCCAGACAGCTGCTAACTATGGCTACACCTTC. The chain has TRBV9 and TRBJ1-2; a possible D gene is TRBD1 (5 bases). The CDR3 loop spans 15 amino acids. Germline lookup yields CDR1 SGDLS and CDR2 YYNGEE. Trimming stripped 4 bases from V and 0 bases from J, with 13 bases between.

The genes are TRBV5-6 and TRBJ2-1; weak D call: TRBD1 (6 bases). CDR3 length equals 14 residues. Germline V gene data show CDR1 as SGHDT and CDR2 as YYEEEE. The germline V and J ends were trimmed by 4 bases and 5 bases, with 13 bases remaining between them. CDR3 in DNA: TGTGCCAGCAGCCAGGAGAGGGGGAACAATGAGCAGTTCTTC. Residues: CASSQERGNNEQFF.

The V and J genes are TRBV12-5 and TRBJ2-5; tentatively, D is TRBD1 (7 bases). V lost 5 bases and J 5 bases, leaving 15 bases between the germline ends. The V gene's germline CDR1 is LGHNT and CDR2 FRNRAP. The CDR3 has 14 residues. CDR3 sequence reads: CASGPTGAGETQYF. The CDR3 nucleotides are TGTGCTAGTGGTCCAACAGGGGCGGGGGAGACCCAGTACTTC.

The chain joins TRBV18 to TRBJ1-5; 7 bases agree with TRBD1. J lost 1 base, V lost 3 bases, and 3 bases had no gene match. The V gene's germline CDR1 is KGHSH and CDR2 LQKENI. The CDR3 extends over 15 amino acids. Written as DNA, the CDR3 is TGTGCCAGCTCACCCAGGGGGGACAGCAATCAGCCCCAGCATTTT. Protein product: CASSPRGDSNQPQHF.

The rearrangement joins TRBV30 to TRBJ1-1; D uncertain. Trimming removed 0 bases from V and 11 bases from J, with 13 bases in between. Germline V gene lookup returns CDR1 GTSNPN and CDR2 SVGIG (reference sequence). The CDR3 sequence is 12 residues long. The CDR3 nucleotides read TGTGCCTGGAGTGTAAGCGGGCTCTTGGCTTTCTTT. Translation: CAWSVSGLLAFF.

V is TRBV25-1 and J is TRBJ1-4; 9 bases line up with TRBD1. Germline CDR1 and CDR2: MGHDK and SYGVNS. CDR3 length: 16 residues. The junction had 9 bases not matched to a gene; V was cut back by 3 bases and J by 7 bases. CDR3 in DNA: TGTGCCAGCAGTGATGATAACAGGGGGCGTAGTGAAAAACTGTTTTTT. Translating it yields CASSDDNRGRSEKLFF.